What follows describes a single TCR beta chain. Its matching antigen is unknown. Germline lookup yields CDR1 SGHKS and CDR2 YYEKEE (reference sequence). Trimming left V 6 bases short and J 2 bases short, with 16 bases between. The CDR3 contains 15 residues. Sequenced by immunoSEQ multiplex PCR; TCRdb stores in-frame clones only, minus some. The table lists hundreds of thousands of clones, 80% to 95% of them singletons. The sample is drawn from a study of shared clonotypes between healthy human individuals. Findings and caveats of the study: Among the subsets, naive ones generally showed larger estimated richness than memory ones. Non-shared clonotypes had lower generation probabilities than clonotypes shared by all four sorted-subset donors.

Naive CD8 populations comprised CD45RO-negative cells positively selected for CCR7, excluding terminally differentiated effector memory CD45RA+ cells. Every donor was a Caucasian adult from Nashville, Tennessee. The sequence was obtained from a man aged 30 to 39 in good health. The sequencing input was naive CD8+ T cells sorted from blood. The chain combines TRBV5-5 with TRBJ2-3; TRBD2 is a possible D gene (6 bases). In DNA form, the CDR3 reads TGTGCCAGCACCGTCGGGACTGTACTCACAGATACGCAGTATTTT. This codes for CASTVGTVLTDTQYF.